The clone carrying this T cell receptor beta chain has a handful of counts. Its antigen is unknown. V dropped 5 bases and J dropped 4; count of bases not matched to a gene: 15. Germline V gives CDR1 SGHVS, CDR2 FQNEAQ. The CDR3 sequence is 18 residues long. The data are from a study of cytomegalovirus exposure and HLA in healthy donors. General study results and limits: TCR beta sequences reportedly predicted the HLA-A and HLA-B alleles of most subjects accurately.

In the PCR, 60 Vbeta and 13 Jbeta primers were used. Data came from immunoSEQ multiplex PCR; TCRdb stores just in-frame clones and leaves some out. The top ten clones hold around 7.6% of a sample with tens of thousands of clones, 60% to 80% of them seen once. Material for sequencing was PBMCs. The chain links TRBV7-8 to TRBJ2-2, with 8 bases aligning to TRBD1. This sequence originates from a man in his fifties or sixties in good health and CMV-seropositive. CDR3 region: CASSLGQGVMSTTGELFF. As DNA, the CDR3 is TGTGCCAGCAGCCTCGGACAGGGTGTAATGTCGACCACCGGGGAGCTGTTTTTT.